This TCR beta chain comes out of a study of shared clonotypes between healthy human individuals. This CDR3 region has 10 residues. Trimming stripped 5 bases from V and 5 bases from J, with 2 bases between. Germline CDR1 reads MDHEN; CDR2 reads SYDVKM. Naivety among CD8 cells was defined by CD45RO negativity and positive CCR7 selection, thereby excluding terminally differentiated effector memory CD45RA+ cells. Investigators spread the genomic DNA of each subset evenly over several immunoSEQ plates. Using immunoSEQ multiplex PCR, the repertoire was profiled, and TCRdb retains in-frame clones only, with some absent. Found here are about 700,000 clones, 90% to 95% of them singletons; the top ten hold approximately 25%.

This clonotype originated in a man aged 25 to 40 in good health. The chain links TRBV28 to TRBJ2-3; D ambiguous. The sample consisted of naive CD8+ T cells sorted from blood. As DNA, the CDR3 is TGTGCCAGCAGTATAGATACGCAGTATTTT. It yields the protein CASSIDTQYF.